This entry is about one TCR beta chain. Its antigen is undetermined. The data stem from a study of Ad26.COV2.S vaccination and SARS-CoV-2 variants. Study details: By the intramuscular route, Ad26.COV2.S was given once, or twice 56 days apart. Findings and limits, study-wide: Placebo and vaccine recipients had non-spike TCR breadth that was similar.

V was trimmed by 0 bases and J by 3 bases, leaving 2 bases between them. Germline-derived CDR1 and CDR2 are SGHNT and YENEEA. CDR3 size: 12 residues. The protocol was immunoSEQ multiplex PCR, while the TCRdb copy is restricted to in-frame clones and leaves out a portion. The table includes 300,000 to 350,000 clones, 75% to 90% detected once. Treatment noted: roughly 19 received Ad26.COV2.S at low or high dose, single or two shots; 5 received placebo; per-sample allocation not given. Vaccine and placebo recipients were sampled on day 63 after the first injection. Boston provided a donor who was an adult aged 18-55 years.

The receptor comes from a person between 18 and 60 years old who received the Ad26.COV2.S COVID-19 vaccine or a placebo. The rearrangement uses TRBV11-3 and TRBJ1-2; D is undetermined. The material sequenced was peripheral blood, taken in a trial of Ad26.COV2.S vaccine versus placebo. The CDR3: CASSLDYYGYTF. The DNA of the CDR3 is TGTGCCAGCAGCTTAGACTACTATGGCTACACCTTC.